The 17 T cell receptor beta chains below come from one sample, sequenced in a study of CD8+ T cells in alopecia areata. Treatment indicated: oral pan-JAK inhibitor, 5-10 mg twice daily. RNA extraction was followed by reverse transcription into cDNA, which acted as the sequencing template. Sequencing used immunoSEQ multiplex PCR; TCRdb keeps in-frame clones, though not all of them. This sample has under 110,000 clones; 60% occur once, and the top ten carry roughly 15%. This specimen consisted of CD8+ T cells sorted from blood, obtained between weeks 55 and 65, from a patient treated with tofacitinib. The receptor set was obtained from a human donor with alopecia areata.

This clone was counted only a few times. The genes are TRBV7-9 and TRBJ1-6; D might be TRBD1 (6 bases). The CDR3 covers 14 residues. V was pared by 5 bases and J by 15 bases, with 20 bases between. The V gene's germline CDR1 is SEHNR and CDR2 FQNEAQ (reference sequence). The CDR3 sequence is CASSLEGEQGLLHF. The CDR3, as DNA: TGTGCCAGCAGCCTAGAGGGCGAACAGGGCCTCCTCCACTTT. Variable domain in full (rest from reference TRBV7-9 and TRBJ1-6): DTGVSQNPRHKITKRGQNVTFRCDPISEHNRLYWYRQTLGQGPEFLTYFQNEAQLEKSRLLSDRFSAERPKGSFSTLEIQRTEQGDSAMYLCASSLEGEQGLLHFGNGTRLTVT.

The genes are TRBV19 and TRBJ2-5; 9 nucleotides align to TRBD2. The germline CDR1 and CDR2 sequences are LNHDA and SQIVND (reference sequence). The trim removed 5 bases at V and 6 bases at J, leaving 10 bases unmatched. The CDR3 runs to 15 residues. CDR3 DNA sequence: TGTGCCAGTAGTTCGCGGGGGGGTCCGGAGAAGACCCAGTACTTC. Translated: CASSSRGGPEKTQYF.

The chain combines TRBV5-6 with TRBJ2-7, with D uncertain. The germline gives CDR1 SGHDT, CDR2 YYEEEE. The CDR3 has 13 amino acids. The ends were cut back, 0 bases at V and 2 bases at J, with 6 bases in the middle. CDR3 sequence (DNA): TGTGCCAGCAGCTTGGCACAGCCCTACGAGCAGTACTTC. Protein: CASSLAQPYEQYF. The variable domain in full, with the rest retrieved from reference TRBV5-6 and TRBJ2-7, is DAGVTQSPTHLIKTRGQQVTLRCSPKSGHDTVSWYQQALGQGPQFIFQYYEEEERQRGNFPDRFSGHQFPNYSSELNVNALLLGDSALYLCASSLAQPYEQYFGPGTRLTVT.

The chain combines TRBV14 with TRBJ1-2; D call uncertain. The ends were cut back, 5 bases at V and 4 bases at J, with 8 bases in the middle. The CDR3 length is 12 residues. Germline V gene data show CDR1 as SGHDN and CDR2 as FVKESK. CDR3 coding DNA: TGTGCCAGCAGCTCTAGCGGCTATGGCTACACCTTC. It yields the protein CASSSSGYGYTF. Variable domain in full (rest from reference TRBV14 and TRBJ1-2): EAGVTQFPSHSVIEKGQTVTLRCDPISGHDNLYWYRRVMGKEIKFLLHFVKESKQDESGMPNNRFLAERTGGTYSTLKVQPAELEDSGVYFCASSSSGYGYTFGSGTRLTVV.

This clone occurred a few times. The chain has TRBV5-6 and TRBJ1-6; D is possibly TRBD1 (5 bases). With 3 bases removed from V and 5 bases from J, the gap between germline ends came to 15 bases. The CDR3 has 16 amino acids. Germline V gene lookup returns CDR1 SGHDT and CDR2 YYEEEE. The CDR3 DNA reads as TGTGCCAGCAGCTGGGGAGCAGGGACGAATAATTCACCCCTCCACTTT. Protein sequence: CASSWGAGTNNSPLHF. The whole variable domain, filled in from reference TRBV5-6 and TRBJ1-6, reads DAGVTQSPTHLIKTRGQQVTLRCSPKSGHDTVSWYQQALGQGPQFIFQYYEEEERQRGNFPDRFSGHQFPNYSSELNVNALLLGDSALYLCASSWGAGTNNSPLHFGNGTRLTVT.

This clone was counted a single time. In DNA, the CDR3 is TGTGCCAGCAGACCACTCACAGGTACCTACAATGAGCAGTTCTTC. Translated: CASRPLTGTYNEQFF. This chain uses TRBV6-5 with TRBJ2-1; perhaps TRBD1 as D (5 bases). CDR1 and CDR2 (germline): MNHEY, SVGAGI. V shed 6 bases and J shed 2 bases, with 14 bases lying between them. This CDR3 comprises 15 residues.

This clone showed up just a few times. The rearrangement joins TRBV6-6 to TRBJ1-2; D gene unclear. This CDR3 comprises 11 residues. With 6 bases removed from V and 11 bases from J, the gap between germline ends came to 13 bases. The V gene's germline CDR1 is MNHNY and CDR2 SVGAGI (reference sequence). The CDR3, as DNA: TGTGCCAGCAGAAAACCAGAGCGTTACACCTTC. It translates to CASRKPERYTF.

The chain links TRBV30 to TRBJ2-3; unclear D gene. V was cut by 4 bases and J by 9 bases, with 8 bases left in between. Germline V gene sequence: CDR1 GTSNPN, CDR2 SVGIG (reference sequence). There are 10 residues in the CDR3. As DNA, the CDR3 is TGTGCCTGGATTGACCGCACGCAGTATTTT. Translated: CAWIDRTQYF.

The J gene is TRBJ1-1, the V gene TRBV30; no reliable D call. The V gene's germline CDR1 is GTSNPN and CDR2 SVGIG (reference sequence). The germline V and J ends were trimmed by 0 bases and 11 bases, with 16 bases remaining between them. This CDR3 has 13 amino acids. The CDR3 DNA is TGTGCCTGGAGTGTGAACCCCACGGAGTGGGCTTTCTTT. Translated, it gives CAWSVNPTEWAFF.

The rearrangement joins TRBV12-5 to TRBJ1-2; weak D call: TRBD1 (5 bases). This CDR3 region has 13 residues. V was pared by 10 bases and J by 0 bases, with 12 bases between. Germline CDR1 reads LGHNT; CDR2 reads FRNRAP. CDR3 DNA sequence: TGTGCTACCGGACACGACACTAACTATGGCTACACCTTC. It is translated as CATGHDTNYGYTF.

The CDR3 protein is CAAGEAFF. The DNA of the CDR3 is TGTGCCGCGGGTGAAGCTTTCTTT. The rearrangement links TRBV6-5 to TRBJ1-1; D remains unclear. Trimming shortened V by 11 bases and J by 7 bases, and 5 bases separated the two germline ends. CDR3 length: 8 residues. The germline gives CDR1 MNHEY, CDR2 SVGAGI.

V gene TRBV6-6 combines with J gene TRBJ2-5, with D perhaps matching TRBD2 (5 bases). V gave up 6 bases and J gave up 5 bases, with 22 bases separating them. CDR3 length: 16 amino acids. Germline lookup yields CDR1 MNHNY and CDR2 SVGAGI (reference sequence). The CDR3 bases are TGTGCCAGCAGCCGAGGGAATGTTTTGGATTCGGAGACCCAGTACTTC. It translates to CASSRGNVLDSETQYF.

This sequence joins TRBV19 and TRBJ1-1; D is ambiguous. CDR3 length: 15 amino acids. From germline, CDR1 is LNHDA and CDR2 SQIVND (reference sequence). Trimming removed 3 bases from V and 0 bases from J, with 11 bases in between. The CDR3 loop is CASSIMLAVNTEAFF. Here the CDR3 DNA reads TGTGCCAGTAGTATCATGCTGGCGGTGAACACTGAAGCTTTCTTT.

CDR3: CAWSVGSGSNEQFF. The CDR3 DNA sequence: TGTGCCTGGAGTGTCGGATCCGGGTCCAATGAGCAGTTCTTC. The V gene is TRBV30, the J gene TRBJ2-1, with D hard to call. There are 14 residues in the CDR3. Trimming stripped 0 bases from V and 6 bases from J, with 12 bases between. Germline V gene data show CDR1 as GTSNPN and CDR2 as SVGIG (reference sequence).

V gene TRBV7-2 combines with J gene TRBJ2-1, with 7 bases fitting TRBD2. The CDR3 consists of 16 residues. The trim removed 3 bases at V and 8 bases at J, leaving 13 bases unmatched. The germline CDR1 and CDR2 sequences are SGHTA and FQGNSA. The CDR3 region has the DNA TGTGCCAGCAGCTTCCTGGGAGCGGTCCGGGGGGATGAGCAGTTCTTC. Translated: CASSFLGAVRGDEQFF.

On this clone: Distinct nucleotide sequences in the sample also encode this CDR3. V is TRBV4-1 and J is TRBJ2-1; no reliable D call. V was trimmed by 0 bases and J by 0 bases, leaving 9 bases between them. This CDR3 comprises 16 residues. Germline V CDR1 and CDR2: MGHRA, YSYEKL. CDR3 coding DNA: TGCGCCAGCAGCCAAGATCTACCTAGCTCCTACAATGAGCAGTTCTTC. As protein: CASSQDLPSSYNEQFF.

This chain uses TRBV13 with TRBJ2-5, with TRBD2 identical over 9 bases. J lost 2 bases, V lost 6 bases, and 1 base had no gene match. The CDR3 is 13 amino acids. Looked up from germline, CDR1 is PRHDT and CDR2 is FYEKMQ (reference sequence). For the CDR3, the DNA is TGTGCCAGCAGTAGCGGGGGACAAGAGACCCAGTACTTC. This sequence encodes CASSSGGQETQYF.